This passage covers 24 T cell receptor beta chains from one sample sequenced in a study of naive and memory T cell subsets. Two oligonucleotides, mixed equimolar, formed the beta constant-region primer covering TRBC1 and TRBC2. The ligated cDNA underwent four PCR rounds using SP2 and nested alpha and beta constant-region primers. In TCRdb, the UMI-ligation and nested PCR reads were re-called with MiXCR into one record per CDR3 protein. The repertoire consists of approximately 80,000 distinct CDR3 sequences, with approximately 9.2% occurring once and the leading ten covering roughly 1.2%. The source material was naive CD8+ T cells from blood. The receptors originated from a human donor in good health.

This clonotype was detected many times. The J gene is TRBJ1-1, the V gene TRBV4-1; no clear D. The V gene lost 0 bases and the J gene lost 1 base, with 12 bases spanning the gap. This CDR3 region has 16 residues. Germline CDR1 reads MGHRA; CDR2 reads YSYEKL. CDR3 residues: CASSQERNKRNTEAFF. The CDR3 nucleotides are TGCGCCAGCAGCCAAGAAAGGAACAAAAGGAACACTGAAGCTTTCTTT.

This clonotype was picked up a small number of times. The V and J genes are TRBV20-1 and TRBJ1-1; unclear D gene. The germline V and J ends were trimmed by 3 bases and 5 bases, with 22 bases remaining between them. Germline CDR1 DFQATT, CDR2 SNEGSKA (reference sequence). CDR3 length equals 16 residues. DNA for the CDR3: TGCAGTGCTAGGCCAACTCTGGGGTCGGCGAGAACTGAAGCTTTCTTT. Encoded protein: CSARPTLGSARTEAFF.

This clonotype came up many times. The chain links TRBV10-1 to TRBJ2-5, with D hard to call. Germline V lookup: CDR1 WNHNN, CDR2 SYGVQD (reference sequence). The V gene lost 0 bases and the J gene lost 5 bases, with 4 bases spanning the gap. This CDR3 region has 12 residues. CDR3 loop: CASSESWETQYF. DNA of the CDR3: TGCGCCAGCAGTGAGTCGTGGGAGACCCAGTACTTC.

The sample holds a few counts of this clonotype. The V and J genes are TRBV7-9 and TRBJ2-4; D possibly corresponds to TRBD1 (5 bases). The CDR3 sequence is 15 residues long. Germline V gene sequence: CDR1 SEHNR, CDR2 FQNEAQ (reference sequence). V lost 4 bases, J lost 2 bases, and 12 bases lay in between. The CDR3 DNA is TGTGCCAGCAGCTCTCCTGGGGCAACCAAAAACATTCAGTACTTC. Protein: CASSSPGATKNIQYF.

There are a few counts of this clonotype. The chain recombines TRBV28 with TRBJ1-2; TRBD1 aligns across 11 bases. The germline V gene has CDR1 MDHEN and CDR2 SYDVKM. Germline trimming cut 5 bases from V and 3 bases from J; bases unmatched to any gene: 2. The length of the CDR3 is 14 residues. The CDR3 nucleotides are TGTGCCAGCAGTCGGACAGGGGGCGACTATGGCTACACCTTC. This codes for CASSRTGGDYGYTF.

The chain has TRBV4-1 and TRBJ2-2; D uncertain. CDR1 and CDR2 from the germline V gene are MGHRA and YSYEKL. The CDR3 is 14 residues long. Trimming left V 1 base short and J 5 bases short, with 8 bases between. The CDR3 spells CASSQVVGTGELFF. Written as DNA, the CDR3 is TGCGCCAGCAGCCAAGTTGTGGGAACCGGGGAGCTGTTTTTT.

The V call is TRBV7-9, the J call TRBJ2-1; the D gene could be TRBD1 or TRBD2 (5 bases each). Trimming shortened V by 0 bases and J by 6 bases, and 18 bases separated the two germline ends. The CDR3 has 17 amino acids. CDR1 is SEHNR, CDR2 FQNEAQ, per germline (reference sequence). The CDR3 coding sequence is TGTGCCAGCAGCTTAGCCGGGGCCTCCATGAGGGTCAATGAGCAGTTCTTC. Amino acid sequence: CASSLAGASMRVNEQFF. Variable domain in full (rest from reference TRBV7-9 and TRBJ2-1): DTGVSQNPRHKITKRGQNVTFRCDPISEHNRLYWYRQTLGQGPEFLTYFQNEAQLEKSRLLSDRFSAERPKGSFSTLEIQRTEQGDSAMYLCASSLAGASMRVNEQFFGPGTRLTVL.

This clonotype has ten or more counts. The J gene is TRBJ2-7, the V gene TRBV5-4, with D maybe TRBD1 (5 bases). The CDR3 is made up of 14 amino acids. Trimming removed 4 bases from V and 2 bases from J, with 13 bases in between. Germline CDR1 is SGHNT and CDR2 is YYREEE (reference sequence). The CDR3 here is CASSHQGLTYEQYF. CDR3 coding DNA: TGTGCCAGCAGCCATCAGGGCTTGACCTACGAGCAGTACTTC.

This clonotype has at least ten counts. V usage is TRBV20-1 and J usage is TRBJ1-1; 8 bases match TRBD1. V shed 3 bases and J 1 base; nucleotides not matched to a gene: 7. The CDR3 covers 15 residues. Germline V lookup: CDR1 DFQATT, CDR2 SNEGSKA (reference sequence). The DNA for the CDR3 is TGCAGTGCTAGGGTGGACAGGGTTTGGAACACTGAAGCTTTCTTT. This sequence encodes CSARVDRVWNTEAFF.

This clonotype was seen at least ten times. The chain recombines TRBV27 with TRBJ1-1; a weak D match, TRBD1 (5 bases). Germline CDR1 MNHEY, CDR2 SMNVEV (reference sequence). V was trimmed by 3 bases and J by 5 bases, leaving 10 bases between them. This CDR3 is built from 13 residues. The CDR3 protein is CASSLGRVTEAFF. Written as DNA, the CDR3 is TGTGCCAGCAGTTTGGGCAGGGTAACTGAAGCTTTCTTT.

Many counts were recorded for this clonotype. This sequence joins TRBV5-1 and TRBJ1-1, with 7 bases lining up with TRBD1. From germline, CDR1 is SGHRS and CDR2 YFSETQ. Trimming at V came to 1 base and at J to 0 bases, leaving 15 bases not matched to a gene. The CDR3 covers 19 residues. CDR3 in DNA: TGCGCCAGCAGCTTGCCTCCCCATGGGACAGAAAGAATGAACACTGAAGCTTTCTTT. Protein: CASSLPPHGTERMNTEAFF. Full variable domain (remainder filled in from reference TRBV5-1 and TRBJ1-1): KAGVTQTPRYLIKTRGQQVTLSCSPISGHRSVSWYQQTPGQGLQFLFEYFSETQRNKGNFPGRFSGRQFSNSRSEMNVSTLELGDSALYLCASSLPPHGTERMNTEAFFGQGTRLTVV.

The chain is built from TRBV6-2 or TRBV6-3 and TRBJ2-3; D gene unclear. CDR3 size: 15 residues. Trimming left V 0 bases short and J 0 bases short, with 7 bases between. Per germline, CDR1 MNHEY and CDR2 SVGEGT. Here the CDR3 reads CASSYSILSTDTQYF. The CDR3 DNA reads as TGTGCCAGCAGTTACTCGATACTGAGCACAGATACGCAGTATTTT.

This clonotype was seen many times. The chain combines TRBV9 with TRBJ2-2; the D call may be TRBD1 or TRBD2 (5 bases each). The CDR3 has 15 amino acids. Germline CDR1 reads SGDLS; CDR2 reads YYNGEE. V shed 4 bases and J shed 5 bases, with 15 bases lying between them. CDR3: CASSRGVGVTGELFF. The CDR3 coding sequence is TGTGCCAGCAGCCGCGGCGTGGGGGTAACCGGGGAGCTGTTTTTT.

In its sample, this clonotype was seen a few times. This chain connects TRBV19 to TRBJ2-7; perhaps TRBD1 as D (5 bases). Germline-derived CDR1 and CDR2 are LNHDA and SQIVND (reference sequence). The CDR3 totals 13 residues. V was pared by 5 bases and J by 2 bases, with 10 bases between. CDR3 DNA: TGTGCCAGTAGTGCGACAGTTGCCTACGAGCAGTACTTC. Translated: CASSATVAYEQYF.

The rearrangement links TRBV6-5 to TRBJ1-1, with D possibly matching TRBD1 (6 bases). The V gene lost 8 bases and the J gene lost 2 bases, with 12 bases spanning the gap. The germline CDR1 and CDR2 sequences are MNHEY and SVGAGI. The CDR3 extends over 13 amino acids. The DNA of the CDR3 is TGTGCCAGCTCTGGGGGCGGAAACACTGAAGCTTTCTTT. Translation gives CASSGGGNTEAFF.

This clonotype has a count of ten or more. This chain links TRBV10-3 with TRBJ2-3; 7 nucleotides line up with TRBD1. Germline V gene data show CDR1 as ENHRY and CDR2 as SYGVKD. This CDR3 comprises 14 residues. J was trimmed by 5 bases and V by 1 base; bases with no gene match: 3. The CDR3 bases are TGTGCCATCAGTGAGTTAGGGGGCAAAGATACGCAGTATTTT. Translated, it gives CAISELGGKDTQYF.

Many counts were recorded for this clonotype. The rearrangement uses TRBV25-1 and TRBJ2-3; D ambiguous. The CDR3 runs 13 residues. CDR1 is MGHDK and CDR2 is SYGVNS in the germline V gene. V was cut by 2 bases and J by 2 bases, with 5 bases left in between. CDR3 coding DNA: TGTGCCAGCAGTGAACGGCTCACAGATACGCAGTATTTT. Its translation is CASSERLTDTQYF.

V and J are TRBV12-3 or TRBV12-4 and TRBJ1-4, with TRBD1 matching 7 bases. J lost 8 bases, V lost 4 bases, and 7 bases had no gene match. This CDR3 contains 14 residues. The CDR3 DNA sequence: TGTGCCAGCAGTTCTAGGGGGACAGTCGAAAAACTGTTTTTT. Translated, it gives CASSSRGTVEKLFF.

This clonotype showed up many times. This CDR3 is CASSYGGSEAFF. DNA of the CDR3: TGTGCCAGCAGTTACGGGGGCAGTGAAGCTTTCTTT. The J gene is TRBJ1-1, the V gene TRBV6-5; tentative D call: TRBD1 (6 bases). This CDR3 has 12 amino acids. The germline V and J ends were trimmed by 2 bases and 7 bases, with 8 bases remaining between them. Germline V gene data show CDR1 as MNHEY and CDR2 as SVGAGI.

The chain combines TRBV7-9 with TRBJ2-7; 12 bases map to TRBD1. The CDR3 loop spans 15 amino acids. CDR1 SEHNR and CDR2 FQNEAQ come from the germline V gene (reference sequence). The V gene end was trimmed by 5 bases and the J gene end by 7 bases; junction bases not matched to a gene: 9. The CDR3 protein is CASSNPGQGAGEQYF. The CDR3 DNA follows: TGTGCCAGCAGCAATCCGGGACAGGGGGCCGGGGAGCAGTACTTC. The whole variable domain, remainder taken from reference TRBV7-9 and TRBJ2-7, is DTGVSQNPRHKITKRGQNVTFRCDPISEHNRLYWYRQTLGQGPEFLTYFQNEAQLEKSRLLSDRFSAERPKGSFSTLEIQRTEQGDSAMYLCASSNPGQGAGEQYFGPGTRLTVT.

This clonotype showed up many times. The rearrangement links TRBV29-1 to TRBJ1-5, with D unclear. The V and J ends lost 4 bases and 2 bases respectively, with 9 bases between them. Germline V lookup: CDR1 SQVTM, CDR2 ANQGSEA. The CDR3 spans 13 residues. The CDR3 here is CSVGGQGNQPQHF. CDR3 sequence (DNA): TGCAGCGTTGGCGGGCAGGGCAATCAGCCCCAGCATTTT. The full variable domain, with the rest looked up from reference TRBV29-1 and TRBJ1-5, is SAVISQKPSRDICQRGTSLTIQCQVDSQVTMMFWYRQQPGQSLTLIATANQGSEATYESGFVIDKFPISRPNLTFSTLTVSNMSPEDSSIYLCSVGGQGNQPQHFGDGTRLSIL.

The V call is TRBV2, the J call TRBJ2-2, with TRBD1 matching over 8 bases. The CDR3 covers 16 residues. V dropped 3 bases and J dropped 3; count of bases not matched to a gene: 6. Germline CDR1 SNHLY, CDR2 FYNNEI. This chain's CDR3 is CASSDQSDRDTGELFF. The CDR3 DNA is TGTGCCAGCAGTGACCAGTCGGACAGGGACACCGGGGAGCTGTTTTTT.

V usage is TRBV4-1 and J usage is TRBJ1-5; D gene ambiguous. V lost 1 base, J lost 1 base, and 11 bases lay in between. Germline CDR1 MGHRA, CDR2 YSYEKL. This CDR3 is built from 16 residues. The CDR3 reads CASSQVSSLSNQPQHF. The CDR3 nucleotides are TGCGCCAGCAGCCAAGTGAGTAGCCTAAGCAATCAGCCCCAGCATTTT.

This clonotype appeared many times. This chain uses TRBV7-6 with TRBJ2-3; 13 nucleotides line up with TRBD2. The ends lost 4 bases at V and 5 bases at J; junction bases unmatched: 6. Germline V gene data show CDR1 as SGHVS and CDR2 as FNYEAQ. The CDR3 is 16 amino acids. The CDR3 protein is CASSSTSGRAVDTQYF. DNA for the CDR3: TGTGCCAGCAGCTCTACTAGCGGGAGGGCGGTAGATACGCAGTATTTT.